What follows describes a single TCR beta chain. No cognate antigen has been identified for it. Qualities for individual bases were not recorded, and no much larger clone is one base off. Using the deep immunoSEQ assay, multiplex PCR amplified TCR CDR3 regions from genomic DNA. Genomic DNA extracted from each cell subset was distributed evenly over all wells of several immunoSEQ 96-well plates, and each plate served as one replicate. Each replicate PCR for unsorted PBMC received 300 to 350 ng genomic DNA, equal to tens of thousands of T cell genomes. Ten immunoSEQ deep assay plates were used to sequence the unsorted PBMC genomic DNA. Purified libraries were measured with a Qubit 3.0 fluorometer, size-checked on a Bioanalyzer 2100, and measured again with the KAPA Library Quantification kit. Each immunoSEQ 96-well plate was sequenced on its own single-read 150-cycle Illumina NextSeq 550 flow cell. In the source study's methods: Because the immunoSEQ output held only junctional sequences and lacked quality scores, the filtering could not match the filtering applied to full-length reads. To assign V/J genes and CDR3, sequences were annotated against IMGT germline references using PyIR, a Python wrapper for IgBLAST v1.9. Reads with weak V/J assignments (E-value above 1e-6), missing CDR3, stop codons, out-of-frame junctions, or ambiguous translated residues were removed. V3J clonotypes were defined as sequences sharing the same inferred V gene, J gene, and CDR3 amino acid sequence. Percentage overlap between repertoires was calculated by dividing the number of shared unique clonotypes by the size of the smaller repertoire. Repertoire richness was assessed with RTK rarefaction, the Chao1 estimator, and Recon v2.1 estimates of unobserved clonotypes. TCRdb re-hosts the immuneACCESS table, in-frame sequences only. Its copies lack some clones; in the studies checked, an unresolved V gene accounts for under half of them, and the cause for the rest is not known. V, J and clone size are taken as reported in that table, and D and trimming were inferred from the DNA itself. The sample contains around 500,000 clones, over 60% of them found a single time. Clones ranked in the top ten supply approximately 12% of the sample.

The sample belongs to a study of shared clonotypes between healthy human individuals (dated by TCRdb to 2020 to 2022). In terms of the full investigation: A few men and two women, aged 18 to 49 years, made up the cohort. To estimate repertoire size and how much clonotypes are shared between individuals, the study performed deep sequencing of blood TCR repertoires from a few healthy adults. To increase sequencing depth and limit assay-specific biases, different laboratories used diverse techniques to prepare libraries and sequence TCR repertoires. Between about 0.94 and 10 billion PBMCs per donor were obtained by leukapheresis. Results and caveats for the whole study, not just this receptor: Pairwise subsampling led to the expectation that sequencing depth would affect the degree of clonotype sharing among donors. The genetic and exposure-history diversity represented was limited by the small number of donors. Sampling was limited to blood, and TCR repertoires in tissue likely differ from TCR repertoires in blood.

Donors were healthy HIV-negative adults with no recently reported acute infections or vaccinations. Only Caucasian adults living in Nashville, Tennessee, USA were represented among the donors. For unsorted samples, 84 million or so PBMCs were counted, and genomic DNA was extracted using the QIAamp DNA Blood Mini kit. Blood was obtained by leukapheresis, after which PBMCs were separated by Ficoll-Histopaque density gradient centrifugation and cryopreserved in liquid nitrogen vapor phase. CDR1 and CDR2 were assigned from the germline V gene as SNHLY and FYNNEI. Reading from cysteine to phenylalanine, the CDR3 counts 15 amino acids. Only CDR3 DNA is held: 45 bases, read in frame from base 1. Deletion took 8 bases off V and 4 bases off J, with a span of 19 bases between the germline ends.

The receptor was isolated from a woman aged 40 to 49 in good health. Some clones in this sample may be carry-over from other donors' samples. The chain was built from TRBV2 and TRBJ2-3; perhaps TRBD1 is the D gene, with 5 bases matching. The sequencing sample was made of PBMCs. The CDR3 protein is CASEQGRVHADTQYF. The DNA is as follows: TGTGCCAGCGAGCAGGGCAGGGTGCACGCAGATACGCAGTATTTT.